These 18 T cell receptor beta chains came from one sample sequenced in a study of identical twins. TCRdb reanalysed the 5' RACE reads using MiXCR and keeps one entry per CDR3 protein. The sample comprises some 660,000 distinct CDR3 sequences, about 9.4% of which are singletons, and around 0.98% rests with the top ten. In addition, the sample was reused for a study of yellow fever vaccine responses in identical twins.

Input material: PBMCs. The source is a woman aged 18-29 years in good health.

This clonotype was counted only a few times. CDR3 residues: CASSFGTSGAYNEQFF. The CDR3 nucleotides read TGTGCCAGCAGTTTTGGTACTAGCGGAGCCTACAATGAGCAGTTCTTC. V gene TRBV28 combines with J gene TRBJ2-1, with 8 bases fitting TRBD2. V dropped 3 bases and J dropped 2; count of bases not matched to a gene: 6. CDR1 MDHEN and CDR2 SYDVKM come from the germline V gene. The CDR3 contains 16 residues.

Points on this clonotype: The junction departs from germline at one end; a sequencing error may be responsible. The rearrangement links TRBV12-3 or TRBV12-4 to TRBJ2-1, with 10 bases aligning to TRBD2. CDR3 length: 19 amino acids. The CDR3 loop reads CACSLAQGLAGVSYNEQFF. DNA of the CDR3: TGTGCCTGCAGTTTAGCGCAGGGGCTAGCGGGAGTGTCCTACAATGAGCAGTTCTTC.

This clonotype was picked up a small number of times. V and J are TRBV29-1 and TRBJ2-5, with no clear D. V lost 7 bases to trimming and J lost 2 bases, with 14 bases between them. The CDR3 has 13 residues. CDR1 is SQVTM, CDR2 ANQGSEA, per germline. CDR3 DNA: TGCAGCGCCTTGTATCGTTCACAAGAGACCCAGTACTTC. Protein: CSALYRSQETQYF.

The rearrangement joins TRBV13 to TRBJ2-3, with TRBD2 identical over 7 bases. The CDR3 has 17 amino acids. From germline, CDR1 is PRHDT and CDR2 FYEKMQ (reference sequence). V was clipped by 1 base and J by 4 bases; unmatched bases: 11. The CDR3 region is CASSLAPPGTTPDTQYF. For the CDR3, the DNA is TGTGCCAGCAGCTTAGCGCCACCCGGGACTACTCCAGATACGCAGTATTTT.

This clonotype was counted only a few times. The chain is built from TRBV25-1 and TRBJ2-7; no firm D call. Germline loops: CDR1 MGHDK, CDR2 SYGVNS. This CDR3 is 16 amino acids long. V shed 1 base and J shed 1 base, with 14 bases lying between them. The CDR3 is CASSEFLVSQSYEQYF. DNA of the CDR3: TGTGCCAGCAGTGAATTCCTGGTCAGCCAATCCTACGAGCAGTACTTC.

This clonotype was found a few times. This chain connects TRBV7-3 to TRBJ2-3, with TRBD2 matching over 14 bases. CDR1 is SGHTA, CDR2 FQGTGA, per germline. V trimming: 3 bases; J trimming: 5 bases; junction bases outside the gene matches: 4. The CDR3 runs 16 residues. In nucleotides, the CDR3 is TGTGCCAGCAGCTTGACTAGCGGGGGGGCCGTAGATACGCAGTATTTT. Amino acid sequence: CASSLTSGGAVDTQYF. The whole variable domain, filled in from reference TRBV7-3 and TRBJ2-3, reads GAGVSQTPSNKVTEKGKYVELRCDPISGHTALYWYRQSLGQGPEFLIYFQGTGAADDSGLPNDRFFAVRPEGSVSTLKIQRTERGDSAVYLCASSLTSGGAVDTQYFGPGTRLTVL.

This clonotype was detected only a few times. The chain combines TRBV29-1 with TRBJ2-1; 10 bases agree with TRBD1. J gave up 8 bases and V 7 bases, and 8 bases lay outside the gene matches. The CDR3 runs to 13 residues. Germline CDR1 reads SQVTM; CDR2 reads ANQGSEA. The CDR3 loop reads CSALATGGDEQFF. CDR3 DNA sequence: TGCAGCGCCCTCGCGACAGGGGGCGATGAGCAGTTCTTC.

In this sample, this clonotype turned up a few times. The rearrangement links TRBV20-1 to TRBJ2-7, with a tentative D call TRBD1 (5 bases). Germline V CDR1 and CDR2: DFQATT, SNEGSKA (reference sequence). V dropped 6 bases and J dropped 0 bases, with 18 bases sitting between them. The CDR3 is 15 residues long. CDR3: CSAKGQTEFSYEQYF. DNA of the CDR3: TGCAGTGCAAAGGGGCAGACGGAATTCTCCTACGAGCAGTACTTC.

This chain connects TRBV7-9 to TRBJ2-7; D might be TRBD1 or TRBD2, each matching 5 bases. The V gene's germline CDR1 is SEHNR and CDR2 FQNEAQ (reference sequence). Between the trimmed V and J ends, which lost 4 bases and 2 bases, there was a span of 18 bases. The length of the CDR3 is 16 residues. CDR3 nucleotide sequence: TGTGCCAGCAGCTACTCCTCGGGACCTATCCCCTACGAGCAGTACTTC. Its translation is CASSYSSGPIPYEQYF.

This clonotype was counted at least ten times. The rearrangement links TRBV12-3 or TRBV12-4 to TRBJ2-1; weak D call: TRBD2 (6 bases). CDR3 length equals 12 residues. The V end lost 6 bases, the J end lost 10 bases, and 13 bases lay between the germline ends. CDR3 coding DNA: TGTGCCAGCAGCCGTCCGGCGGGGGAGCAGTTCTTC. Protein product: CASSRPAGEQFF.

This clonotype has more than one count but fewer than ten. The chain recombines TRBV27 with TRBJ1-2; 9 bases fit TRBD1. The junction had 10 bases not matched to a gene; V was cut back by 5 bases and J by 6 bases. Looked up from germline, CDR1 is MNHEY and CDR2 is SMNVEV (reference sequence). CDR3 length equals 15 residues. The CDR3 region has the DNA TGTGCCAGCAGTCCCCGGGACAGGGTAACTAATGGCTACACCTTC. Its protein is CASSPRDRVTNGYTF.

This clonotype was found a few times. The J gene is TRBJ2-3, the V gene TRBV2, with 12 positions matching TRBD2. V gave up 0 bases and J gave up 0 bases; unmatched junction bases: 16. Germline lookup yields CDR1 SNHLY and CDR2 FYNNEI. This CDR3 is built from 22 residues. The CDR3 sequence: CASSEAPPSGGATQSSTDTQYF. The CDR3 nucleotides are TGTGCCAGCAGTGAAGCCCCCCCTAGCGGGGGGGCCACCCAGTCTAGCACAGATACGCAGTATTTT. Drawing the rest from reference TRBV2 and TRBJ2-3, the complete variable domain is EPEVTQTPSHQVTQMGQEVILRCVPISNHLYFYWYRQILGQKVEFLVSFYNNEISEKSEIFDDQFSVERPDGSNFTLKIRSTKLEDSAMYFCASSEAPPSGGATQSSTDTQYFGPGTRLTVL.

The genes are TRBV11-2 and TRBJ2-4; perhaps TRBD2 as D (5 bases). The ends were cut back, 4 bases at V and 6 bases at J, with 16 bases in the middle. Looked up from germline, CDR1 is SGHAT and CDR2 is FQNNGV. The CDR3 extends over 15 amino acids. The CDR3 loop is CASSSLDSPGNIQYF. CDR3 DNA sequence: TGTGCCAGCAGCTCCCTGGACTCTCCCGGAAACATTCAGTACTTC.

This clonotype was observed a handful of times. The chain links TRBV7-2 to TRBJ2-1; 7 bases are shared with TRBD2. This CDR3 is 15 amino acids long. CDR1 is SGHTA and CDR2 is FQGNSA in the germline V gene. V lost 3 bases to trimming and J lost 4 bases; unmatched junction nucleotides: 6. The CDR3 sequence is CASSLDGTIYNEQFF. CDR3 sequence (DNA): TGTGCCAGCAGCTTGGATGGGACTATTTACAATGAGCAGTTCTTC.

This clonotype was counted a few times. The chain has TRBV20-1 and TRBJ2-5, with TRBD2 matching over 7 bases. With 0 bases clipped from V and 4 bases from J, the junction kept 8 bases outside the gene matches. The CDR3 contains 15 residues. In germline, CDR1 is DFQATT, CDR2 SNEGSKA (reference sequence). CDR3 nucleotides: TGCAGTGCTAGAGATCCGGCGCGGGGGTCAGAGACCCAGTACTTC. Amino acid sequence: CSARDPARGSETQYF.

The chain employs TRBV24-1 and TRBJ2-7; 9 bases match TRBD2. V lost 4 bases to trimming and J lost 5 bases; unmatched junction nucleotides: 11. Germline values: CDR1 KGHDR, CDR2 SFDVKD. The CDR3 is 16 amino acids. The DNA of the CDR3 is TGTGCCACCAGTGACTCCCTAGCGGGGAGTATCAACGAGCAGTACTTC. It is translated as CATSDSLAGSINEQYF.

This clonotype was seen repeatedly, ten times or more. This chain joins TRBV20-1 and TRBJ1-2, with D tentatively TRBD1 (6 bases). The CDR3 has 12 amino acids. Germline V gene data show CDR1 as DFQATT and CDR2 as SNEGSKA (reference sequence). Trimming took 5 bases from V and 4 from J, leaving 11 bases between them. CDR3 in amino acids: CSAGTGIYGYTF. DNA of the CDR3: TGCAGTGCTGGTACAGGGATCTATGGCTACACCTTC.

This clonotype showed up many times. The V call is TRBV20-1, the J call TRBJ1-1; 7 bases align to TRBD1. J lost 2 bases, V lost 2 bases, and 8 bases had no gene match. CDR1 and CDR2 (germline): DFQATT, SNEGSKA (reference sequence). The CDR3 runs 15 residues. CDR3 sequence (DNA): TGCAGTGCTAGAACATCGGGACAGAGAAACACTGAAGCTTTCTTT. It specifies CSARTSGQRNTEAFF.